This T cell receptor beta chain emerged from a study of T cell repertoires in cytomegalovirus infection. TCRdb ran MiXCR on the reads and lists one entry per CDR3 protein. This table has some 800,000 distinct CDR3 sequences, approximately 32% appearing once. The study's findings and limits: CMV-specific TCR beta clonotypes restricted by HLA-C were the ones dominating the ex vivo response. Carriage of CMV together with the relevant HLA was identifiable through cumulative public TCR beta family frequency.

Trimming removed 7 bases from V and 6 bases from J, with 11 bases in between. Germline V gene lookup returns CDR1 MNHEY and CDR2 SVGEGT. This CDR3 spans 12 amino acids. This clonotype was counted only a few times. Antigen unknown. Sequences were derived from cultured CD8+ T cells from PBMCs, sampled from culture after CMV antigen stimulation. The receptor was isolated from a human donor in good health (CMV status not recorded). Some clones in this sample may be carry-over from other donors' samples. This chain links TRBV6-2 or TRBV6-3 with TRBJ2-3; possibly TRBD2 for D (6 bases). CDR3 nucleotides: TGTGCCAGCAACACGGGACTTGATACGCAGTATTTT. Residues: CASNTGLDTQYF.